This is a list of T cell receptor beta chains from one sample in a study of beta chain features in type 1 diabetes. Using immunoSEQ multiplex PCR, the repertoire was profiled, and TCRdb retains in-frame clones only, with some absent. The top ten clones hold 0.028% of a sample with approximately 260,000 clones, roughly 20% of them seen once. Sequencing input: naive CD4+ T cells from blood. The source of these receptors is a woman between 40 and 50 years old with type 1 diabetes. CDR3s include the opening cysteine and the closing phenylalanine or tryptophan. The order of the fields is J gene, D gene, clone size, V gene, CDR3 DNA, CDR3 protein. The D gene is left open where the match is weak. The size of a clone is reported for some rows only, either as once, few or many, or as a class for expanded clones.

TRBJ1-5 NA NA TRBV5-1 TGCGCCAGCAGCCGCACATCCGAACCTCAAGAGCCCCAGCATTTT CASSRTSEPQEPQHF
TRBJ2-7 NA NA TRBV19 TGTGCCAGCCAGGGGAGCTCCTACGAGCAGTACTTC CASQGSSYEQYF
TRBJ2-3 NA few TRBV7-2 TGTGCCAGCAGCTTCACAGGGCCCAGCACAGATACGCAGTATTTT CASSFTGPSTDTQYF
TRBJ2-1 TRBD2 NA TRBV29-1 TGCAGCGTTGATACTAGCGGGGTAGACAATGAGCAGTTCTTC CSVDTSGVDNEQFF
TRBJ2-1 TRBD2 few TRBV7-2 TGTGCCAGCAGCCTTAGCGGGAGGACCTACAATGAGCAGTTCTTC CASSLSGRTYNEQFF
TRBJ2-1 NA once TRBV5-1 TGCGCCAGCAGAGGATTATCCGGGTCAGGACTGAATGAGCAGTTCTTC CASRGLSGSGLNEQFF
TRBJ1-5 NA few TRBV4-1 TGCGCCAGCAGCCAAGATCCAGGCGGGTTCAATCAGCCCCAGCATTTT CASSQDPGGFNQPQHF
TRBJ2-2 NA NA TRBV15 TGTGCCACCAGCAGGGCCTTAGGGGCGCGGAGCTACACCGGGGAGCTGTTTTTT CATSRALGARSYTGELFF
TRBJ2-1 TRBD2 few TRBV28 TGTGCCAGCATAGCGGGGAGCTCCTACAATGAGCAGTTCTTC CASIAGSSYNEQFF
TRBJ1-2 NA NA TRBV28 TGTGCCAGCAGCCCCGGCTATGGCTACACCTTC CASSPGYGYTF
TRBJ2-7 NA few TRBV29-1 TGCAGCGTTGCTGGAGAAAGCTACGAGCAGTACTTC CSVAGESYEQYF
TRBJ2-6 NA few TRBV9 TGTGCCAGCAGCGTAGTCAGAAGCTCTGGGGCCAACGTCCTGACTTTC CASSVVRSSGANVLTF
TRBJ1-1 NA NA TRBV10-3 TGTGCCATCAGTGGGGGGAGGGGTGAAGCTTTCTTT CAISGGRGEAFF
TRBJ2-7 TRBD1 NA TRBV29-1 TGCAGCGTCGACACGACAGGGACATACGAGCAGTACTTC CSVDTTGTYEQYF
TRBJ2-2 TRBD2 NA TRBV7-2 TGTGCCAGCAGCTTCGGCGGGAGCGGGACCGGGGAGCTGTTTTTT CASSFGGSGTGELFF
TRBJ2-5 NA NA TRBV18 TGTGCCAGCTCACCGGGGGGTCGTGAGACCCAGTACTTC CASSPGGRETQYF
TRBJ1-2 NA few TRBV6-5 TGTGCCAGCAGTTACGAGGGTCGCGGCTATGGCTACACCTTC CASSYEGRGYGYTF
TRBJ2-1 TRBD2 few TRBV18 TGTGCCAGCTCACGGAGCGGGAGCTCCTACAATGAGCAGTTCTTC CASSRSGSSYNEQFF
TRBJ2-1 NA few TRBV29-1 TGCAGCACTAGTTTGATTGAGCAGTTCTTC CSTSLIEQFF
TRBJ2-5 NA NA TRBV7-9 TGTGCCAGCACCAAAGAGGGGGTAGAGACCCAGTACTTC CASTKEGVETQYF